A single sample is the source of the 28 T cell receptor beta chains below, sequenced in a study of CXCR3-negative and CXCR3-positive naive CD8 T cells. All TRB cDNA libraries came from 5' RACE performed with UMI labels. From the 5' RACE reads, TCRdb lists one entry per CDR3 protein and no DNA. The table lists around 140,000 distinct CDR3 sequences. The sequencing input was naive CXCR3- CD8+ T cells from blood. The subset is: CD45RO-CCR7+CD27+CD95- naive CD8+ T cells lacking CXCR3 (TNR3-). The receptors were gathered from a human donor in good health. Some clones in this sample may be carry-over from other donors' samples.

V is TRBV5-1 and J is TRBJ2-2; TCRdb names TRBD2, which stays unverified in the absence of DNA. Per the germline V gene, CDR1 is SGHRS and CDR2 is YFSETQ. CDR3 length: 15 amino acids. The chain's CDR3 is CASSFRLVNTGELFF.

The V gene is TRBV5-6, the J gene TRBJ2-7; TCRdb's D call of TRBD2 is untestable without DNA. The germline CDR1 and CDR2 sequences are SGHDT and YYEEEE. The CDR3 sequence is 16 residues long. The CDR3 loop reads CASRFGLADTDYEQYF.

V is TRBV10-2 and J is TRBJ2-2; the D call from TCRdb, TRBD1, cannot be confirmed without DNA. Germline CDR1 WSHSY, CDR2 SAAADI. The CDR3 is 18 amino acids. The chain's CDR3 is CASSDRPTQGTNTGELFF.

This chain connects TRBV19 to TRBJ1-5; TCRdb reports TRBD1, a call that lacks DNA to check it against. This CDR3 has 15 amino acids. Germline CDR1 is LNHDA and CDR2 is SQIVND (reference sequence). This CDR3 is CASSPRDRGEQPQHF.

The chain carries TRBV4-1 and TRBJ1-5; no DNA is available, so the TRBD1 call from TCRdb remains unchecked. CDR1 and CDR2 from the germline V gene are MGHRA and YSYEKL. This CDR3 contains 16 residues. CDR3 amino acids: CASSPAKTGYNQPQHF.

The chain employs TRBV28 and TRBJ2-2. Germline assignment: CDR1 MDHEN and CDR2 SYDVKM. This CDR3 has 18 amino acids. The CDR3 here is CASSLWDGSSVSTGELFF.

The gene calls are TRBV20-1 and TRBJ2-2; absent DNA, TCRdb's TRBD1 call cannot be checked. Germline CDR1 reads DFQATT; CDR2 reads SNEGSKA (reference sequence). CDR3 length: 14 amino acids. This CDR3 is CSARVTGSTGELFF.

V usage is TRBV12-3 or TRBV12-4 and J usage is TRBJ2-2; TCRdb selects TRBD2, and the lack of DNA leaves this call unchecked. The CDR3 contains 13 residues. CDR3 in amino acids: CASEGANTGELFF.

V and J are TRBV29-1 and TRBJ2-1; lacking DNA, the TRBD2 call made by TCRdb goes unchecked. The length of the CDR3 is 11 residues. CDR1 and CDR2 from the germline V gene are SQVTM and ANQGSEA. This chain's CDR3 is CSVAGGGKQFF.

The chain uses TRBV10-2 and TRBJ1-5; TCRdb gives TRBD1 as the D gene, but with no DNA this cannot be confirmed. Germline V CDR1 and CDR2: WSHSY, SAAADI. This CDR3 has 14 residues. CDR3 sequence reads: CASSGGQGYQPQHF.

The genes are TRBV7-6 and TRBJ2-1; as DNA is missing, the TRBD1 call by TCRdb cannot be tested. The V gene's germline CDR1 is SGHVS and CDR2 FNYEAQ. The CDR3 consists of 15 residues. The chain's CDR3 is CASSVRGEIRNEQFF.

This rearrangement joins TRBV28 to TRBJ2-3; TCRdb's D gene call, TRBD1, goes unchecked for lack of DNA. This CDR3 contains 12 residues. Germline V gene data show CDR1 as MDHEN and CDR2 as SYDVKM. CDR3 amino acids: CASSGGPDTQYF.

The chain combines TRBV24-1 with TRBJ2-1; the TCRdb D gene call, TRBD2, has no DNA to confirm it. Germline V gene data show CDR1 as KGHDR and CDR2 as SFDVKD. The length of the CDR3 is 18 residues. The CDR3 is CATSGGTSVMGLYNEQFF.

V gene TRBV4-2 combines with J gene TRBJ1-2; TCRdb reports TRBD1, a call that lacks DNA to check it against. This CDR3 region has 16 residues. Germline V CDR1 and CDR2: LGHNA, YNFKEQ. The CDR3 region is CASSQDGDRDLYGYTF.

V and J are TRBV5-1 and TRBJ2-1; TCRdb calls TRBD2, which cannot be checked without DNA. CDR1 SGHRS and CDR2 YFSETQ come from the germline V gene. There are 11 residues in the CDR3. CDR3 in amino acids: CASRFEGEQFF.

The chain links TRBV7-9 to TRBJ1-6; the D call of TRBD1 rests on TCRdb alone, since no DNA is present to check it. The CDR3 is 14 residues long. Germline loops: CDR1 SEHNR, CDR2 FQNEAQ (reference sequence). The CDR3 sequence: CASSLGKGNSPLHF.

The V call is TRBV2, the J call TRBJ2-7; the TCRdb call, TRBD1, lacks DNA for checking. Germline V gene data show CDR1 as SNHLY and CDR2 as FYNNEI. The CDR3 contains 12 residues. The CDR3: CASLRDGNEQYF.

The chain employs TRBV6-5 and TRBJ1-2; there is no DNA to check the TCRdb D call of TRBD1. Germline-derived CDR1 and CDR2 are MNHEY and SVGAGI. The CDR3 covers 13 residues. This CDR3 is CASRIRGEDGYTF.

V is TRBV29-1 and J is TRBJ2-2; TCRdb proposes TRBD1, but this gene call is untestable without DNA. Per germline, CDR1 SQVTM and CDR2 ANQGSEA. This CDR3 comprises 14 residues. The CDR3 region is CSVEKGWGTGELFF.

The V call is TRBV6-5, the J call TRBJ2-3; TCRdb's assignment of TRBD2 cannot be checked, as there is no DNA. Germline CDR1 MNHEY, CDR2 SVGAGI. The CDR3 loop spans 16 amino acids. This CDR3 is CASSYGLAGGADTQYF.

The CDR3 sequence: CASSANDRGLEAFF. This sequence joins TRBV11-1 and TRBJ1-1; the D call of TRBD1 rests on TCRdb alone, since no DNA is present to check it. The CDR3 runs 14 residues. The V gene's germline CDR1 is SGHAT and CDR2 FQDESV (reference sequence).

This sequence joins TRBV5-1 and TRBJ2-3. Germline lookup yields CDR1 SGHRS and CDR2 YFSETQ. This CDR3 spans 14 amino acids. CDR3 protein: CASSLAANTDTQYF.

The V call is TRBV29-1, the J call TRBJ2-2; TCRdb returns TRBD1, unconfirmable since there is no DNA. The CDR3 is 16 amino acids. In germline, CDR1 is SQVTM, CDR2 ANQGSEA. CDR3 in amino acids: CSVEARDGANTGELFF.

CDR3 loop: CGSMPWAGNTGELFF. This chain joins TRBV12-3 or TRBV12-4 and TRBJ2-2; TCRdb's D call of TRBD2 is untestable without DNA. This CDR3 is 15 amino acids long.

The chain has TRBV14 and TRBJ2-3. The CDR3 has 15 residues. Per germline, CDR1 SGHDN and CDR2 FVKESK. The CDR3 region is CASSQDISGADTQYF.

The chain combines TRBV20-1 with TRBJ1-2; TCRdb's D gene call, TRBD1, goes unchecked for lack of DNA. Germline loops: CDR1 DFQATT, CDR2 SNEGSKA (reference sequence). CDR3 length: 14 amino acids. This chain's CDR3 is CSAPSPLLGGGYTF.

This chain joins TRBV7-9 and TRBJ2-7; the D call of TRBD1 rests on TCRdb alone, since no DNA is present to check it. The CDR3 spans 15 residues. Germline V gene sequence: CDR1 SEHNR, CDR2 FQNEAQ (reference sequence). The CDR3: CASSPGTVGAYEQYF.

This CDR3 is CASSVRGAPDTQYF. V and J are TRBV27 and TRBJ2-3; checking the TCRdb D call of TRBD2 is not possible without DNA. CDR3 size: 14 residues. Germline-derived CDR1 and CDR2 are MNHEY and SMNVEV (reference sequence).